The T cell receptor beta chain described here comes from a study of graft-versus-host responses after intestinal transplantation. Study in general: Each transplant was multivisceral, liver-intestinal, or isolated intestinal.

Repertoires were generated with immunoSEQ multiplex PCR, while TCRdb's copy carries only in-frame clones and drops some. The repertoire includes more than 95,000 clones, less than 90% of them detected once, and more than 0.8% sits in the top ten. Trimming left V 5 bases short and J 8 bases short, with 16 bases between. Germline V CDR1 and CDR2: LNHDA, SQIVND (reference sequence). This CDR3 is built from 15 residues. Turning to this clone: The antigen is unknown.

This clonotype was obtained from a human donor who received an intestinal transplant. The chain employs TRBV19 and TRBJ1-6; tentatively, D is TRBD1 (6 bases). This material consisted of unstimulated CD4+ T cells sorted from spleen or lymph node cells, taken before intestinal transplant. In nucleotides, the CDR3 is TGTGCCAGTAGTCTCCCCGGGACAATGGATTCACCCCTCCACTTT. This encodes CASSLPGTMDSPLHF.